This T cell receptor beta chain was captured in a study of T cell changes during pregnancy in multiple sclerosis. CDR1 is MDHEN and CDR2 is SYDVKM in the germline V gene. The V end was cut by 6 bases, the J end by 7 bases, with 21 bases between. The CDR3 is made up of 15 amino acids. Some clones are missing from TCRdb's copy, which holds only in-frame ones; the method was immunoSEQ multiplex PCR. The repertoire holds roughly 90,000 clones, around 92% seen once, with less than 2.5% in the top ten. The TCR sequence derives from a female donor with multiple sclerosis, enrolled in a pregnancy study. The specimen was peripheral blood, collected in the third trimester of pregnancy. The chain is built from TRBV28 and TRBJ1-1; maybe TRBD1 (5 bases). CDR3 DNA: TGTGCCAGCAGCCCCCCCGACGGGGGTTTCAATGAAGCTTTCTTT. Translating gives CASSPPDGGFNEAFF.